This record covers a single T cell receptor beta chain. The antigen is unknown. CDR3 length: 14 residues. Germline-derived CDR1 and CDR2 are SGHRS and YFSETQ. Trimming removed 0 bases from V and 4 bases from J, with 10 bases in between. The second PCR ran about 6 to 12 cycles with a sample-barcoded 5' primer and J-beta primers. A 12-random-nucleotide template-switch adaptor tagged each cDNA molecule. Each CDR3 protein is one row after TCRdb ran MiXCR on the 5' RACE reads. Of hundreds of thousands of distinct CDR3 sequences in the sample, about 49% were seen once. The entry originates in a study of blood T cells in healthy people across ages. Study outcomes and limitations: Estimated diversity, derived from one million T cells, was regarded as an underestimate. Per-million-T-cell TCR beta diversity fell roughly linearly with age. Diversity was higher, and naive CD4+ cells more numerous, in long-lived donors than in aged donors.

The genes are TRBV5-1 and TRBJ1-2; tentative D call: TRBD1 (5 bases). The TCR originated in a man aged 55 to 70 in good health. The sample comprised blood. CDR3: CASSLGGGTYGYTF. The CDR3 DNA is TGCGCCAGCAGCTTGGGGGGGGGTACCTATGGCTACACCTTC. The variable domain in full, with the rest retrieved from reference TRBV5-1 and TRBJ1-2, is KAGVTQTPRYLIKTRGQQVTLSCSPISGHRSVSWYQQTPGQGLQFLFEYFSETQRNKGNFPGRFSGRQFSNSRSEMNVSTLELGDSALYLCASSLGGGTYGYTFGSGTRLTVV.